This TCR beta chain was captured by sequencing in a study of blood T cell repertoires in COVID-19. Study in general: The United States, Italy and Spain provided the acute and convalescent COVID-19 samples. Sources were T cells, B-cell-depleted T cells, or PBMCs; the material itself was cDNA or gDNA.

Original processing notes: The authors estimated nucleated cell counts from reference gene primer amplification. Only in-frame clones appear in the TCRdb table, and some are missing; sequencing was by immunoSEQ multiplex PCR. For V, J and clone size, that table is used; D and trimming come from the DNA. This sample has some 250,000 clones; about 91% occur once, and the top ten carry about 1.2%. Enrolled through a virtual design, the participants were between about 18 and 100 years of age and came from 24 US areas. Germline V lookup: CDR1 SGHVS, CDR2 FNYEAQ. V was pared by 5 bases and J by 1 base, with 5 bases of the junction left unmatched. The CDR3 length is 17 residues.

V is TRBV7-6 and J is TRBJ2-3; 14 bases are shared with TRBD2. This TCR was recovered from a human donor in a cohort exposed to, infected with or recovered from COVID-19 (not recorded which). The donor label of this sample is uncertain. Sequencing was carried out using PBMCs or T cells enriched from blood (not recorded which). CDR3: CASSPWGLAGGTDTQYF. CDR3 DNA: TGTGCCAGCAGCCCGTGGGGACTAGCGGGGGGCACAGATACGCAGTATTTT.